Given below is one TCR beta chain in context. Its target is unknown. The source of the sample is a study of cytomegalovirus exposure and HLA in healthy donors. Between the trimmed V and J ends, which lost 0 bases and 3 bases, there was a span of 22 bases. The CDR3 spans 18 residues. Germline loops: CDR1 SGDLS, CDR2 YYNGEE. Method: immunoSEQ multiplex PCR; TCRdb's copy keeps in-frame clones and lacks some. The repertoire has about 150,000 clones, around 84% of them found once; the top ten carry over 2%. Study-level points and caveats: A later analysis found first-cohort TCR clusters tended to co-occur in the approximately 120 validation repertoires. The study found most TCR sequences rare, yet found some public TCRs in many donors. Cytomegalovirus association was listed for 164 TCR beta chains.

The chain combines TRBV9 with TRBJ2-7; TRBD2 is a possible D gene (6 bases). This TCR was sampled from a human donor in good health. Sequenced material: PBMCs. CDR3: CASSVDVTGTGKIYEQYF. CDR3 in DNA: TGTGCCAGCAGCGTAGATGTAACCGGGACTGGAAAAATCTACGAGCAGTACTTC.